The 11 T cell receptor beta chains below were found in one sample sequenced in a study of blood T cell repertoires in COVID-19. The protocol was immunoSEQ multiplex PCR, while the TCRdb copy is restricted to in-frame clones and leaves out a portion. The sample contains roughly 85,000 clones, about nine tenths of which appear only once. Source material: peripheral blood. Receptors were obtained from a man between 45 and 60 years old with active or convalescent COVID-19.

This chain joins TRBV29-1 and TRBJ1-6, with 12 nucleotides matching TRBD1. The CDR3 consists of 17 residues. Germline CDR1 is SQVTM and CDR2 is ANQGSEA. With V trimmed by 6 bases and J by 7 bases, 13 bases remained unmatched. CDR3 region: CSVSWDRGLGPNSPLHF. The CDR3 DNA is TGCAGCGTCTCATGGGACAGGGGGCTCGGTCCAAATTCACCCCTCCACTTT.

The chain uses TRBV19 and TRBJ2-7; tentatively, D is TRBD1 (5 bases). The CDR3 extends over 15 amino acids. CDR1 and CDR2 from the germline V gene are LNHDA and SQIVND (reference sequence). Trimming stripped 3 bases from V and 2 bases from J, with 14 bases between. CDR3 DNA: TGTGCCAGTAGTATGTTGGGGCAGGGTACCTACGAGCAGTACTTC. Its translation is CASSMLGQGTYEQYF.

V and J are TRBV7-2 and TRBJ2-3; D gene uncertain. The CDR3 extends over 12 amino acids. Germline V lookup: CDR1 SGHTA, CDR2 FQGNSA. Deletions cut 5 bases from V and 2 bases from J, with 5 bases between. The CDR3 here is CASSVSTDTQYF. CDR3 bases: TGTGCCAGCAGCGTCTCCACAGATACGCAGTATTTT.

The V gene is TRBV3-1 (or the pseudogene TRBV3-2), the J gene TRBJ2-2; the match to TRBD2 covers 10 bases. V lost 0 bases, J lost 0 bases, and 7 bases stayed unmatched. The CDR3 has 19 amino acids. In germline, CDR1 is LGHDT, CDR2 YNNKEL (reference sequence). The CDR3 region is CASSQDWPSGGTNTGELFF. CDR3 bases: TGTGCCAGCAGCCAAGATTGGCCTAGCGGGGGAACGAACACCGGGGAGCTGTTTTTT.

The gene calls are TRBV4-1 and TRBJ2-7; 8 bases are shared with TRBD2. The CDR3 sequence is 17 residues long. Germline-derived CDR1 and CDR2 are MGHRA and YSYEKL. V shed 5 bases and J 3 bases; nucleotides not matched to a gene: 15. As DNA, the CDR3 is TGCGCCAGCAGCTCAATCCGAGGTAGCGGGATTAGCTACGAGCAGTACTTC. This gives the protein CASSSIRGSGISYEQYF.

This sequence joins TRBV24-1 and TRBJ2-1; 11 positions agree with TRBD2. Germline values: CDR1 KGHDR, CDR2 SFDVKD. CDR3 length equals 14 residues. With 7 bases clipped from V and 6 bases from J, the junction kept 4 bases outside the gene matches. The CDR3: CATRLAGEGNEQFF. CDR3 coding DNA: TGTGCCACCAGACTAGCGGGAGAGGGCAATGAGCAGTTCTTC.

This clone was detected a few times. The genes are TRBV4-1 and TRBJ1-3; 9 bases match TRBD1. J gave up 4 bases and V 3 bases, and 7 bases lay outside the gene matches. Germline loops: CDR1 MGHRA, CDR2 YSYEKL. CDR3 length equals 16 residues. The CDR3 sequence is CASSQGFGTGGNTIYF. CDR3 sequence (DNA): TGCGCCAGCAGCCAGGGCTTCGGGACAGGGGGAAACACCATATATTTT.

V usage is TRBV6-2 or TRBV6-3 and J usage is TRBJ1-2, with D possibly being TRBD1 (6 bases). V was clipped by 0 bases and J by 1 base, with 12 bases between them. Germline CDR1 is MNHEY and CDR2 is SVGEGT. The CDR3 consists of 16 residues. The CDR3: CASSYSRTDLNYGYTF. CDR3 in DNA: TGTGCCAGCAGTTACTCGCGGACAGACCTTAACTATGGCTACACCTTC.

CDR3 coding DNA: TGTGCCAGCAGTTTAGCGGGAACGGGGTCAGATACGCAGTATTTT. Encoded protein: CASSLAGTGSDTQYF. V and J are TRBV3-1 (or the pseudogene TRBV3-2) and TRBJ2-3; 8 bases match TRBD2. V lost 6 bases, J lost 4 bases, and 9 bases stayed unmatched. This CDR3 is 15 amino acids long. CDR1 and CDR2 from the germline V gene are LGHDT and YNNKEL (reference sequence).

The chain recombines TRBV13 with TRBJ1-3, with D maybe TRBD1 (5 bases). V dropped 1 base and J dropped 1 base, with 5 bases sitting between them. Looked up from germline, CDR1 is PRHDT and CDR2 is FYEKMQ (reference sequence). This CDR3 is 14 amino acids long. Here the CDR3 DNA reads TGTGCCAGCAGCTTAGAGGGGTCTGGAAACACCATATATTTT. This translates into CASSLEGSGNTIYF. The variable domain in full, with the rest retrieved from reference TRBV13 and TRBJ1-3, is AAGVIQSPRHLIKEKRETATLKCYPIPRHDTVYWYQQGPGQDPQFLISFYEKMQSDKGSIPDRFSAQQFSDYHSELNMSSLELGDSALYFCASSLEGSGNTIYFGEGSWLTVV.

The chain is built from TRBV29-1 and TRBJ2-5; 8 nucleotides line up with TRBD1. Per the germline V gene, CDR1 is SQVTM and CDR2 is ANQGSEA. This CDR3 contains 15 residues. Germline trimming cut 3 bases from V and 1 base from J; bases unmatched to any gene: 7. The CDR3 DNA reads TGCAGCGTTGAGACCTCCGGGACAGGCCAAGAGACCCAGTACTTC. It codes for CSVETSGTGQETQYF.